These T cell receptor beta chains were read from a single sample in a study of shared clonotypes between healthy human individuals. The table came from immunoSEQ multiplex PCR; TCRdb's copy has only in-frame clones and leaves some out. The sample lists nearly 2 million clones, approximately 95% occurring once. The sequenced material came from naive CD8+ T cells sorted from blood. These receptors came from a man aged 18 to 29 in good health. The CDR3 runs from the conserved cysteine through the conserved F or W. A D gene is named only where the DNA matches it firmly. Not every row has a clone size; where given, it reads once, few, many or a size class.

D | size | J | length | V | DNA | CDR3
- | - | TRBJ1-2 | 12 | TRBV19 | TGTGCCAGTAGTATCGGAGGGTCCGGCTACACCTTC | CASSIGGSGYTF
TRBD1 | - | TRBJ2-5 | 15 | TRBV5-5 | TGTGCCAGCAGCATACCGGGACAGGGGTTGGAGACCCAGTACTTC | CASSIPGQGLETQYF
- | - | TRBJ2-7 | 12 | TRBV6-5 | TGTGCCACTCAGGGTTTCTCCTACGAGCAGTACTTC | CATQGFSYEQYF
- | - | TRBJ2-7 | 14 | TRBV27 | TGTGCCAGCAGTTTCACAAGGGAAGGGCTCGAGCAGTACTTC | CASSFTREGLEQYF
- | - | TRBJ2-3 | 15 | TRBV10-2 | TGCGCCAGCCTCCGATCCGGGGGGCAGGGAGATACGCAGTATTTT | CASLRSGGQGDTQYF
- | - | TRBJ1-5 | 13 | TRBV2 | TGTGCCAGCAGTGAAGAGAGGCAACAGCCCCAGCATTTT | CASSEERQQPQHF
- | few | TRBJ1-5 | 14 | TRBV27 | TGTGCCAGCAGTCCCTATCTTGGCAATCAGCCCCAGCATTTT | CASSPYLGNQPQHF
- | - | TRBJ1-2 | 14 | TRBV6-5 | TGTGCCAGCAGTTACGCAGAAGGGTTCTATGGCTACACCTTC | CASSYAEGFYGYTF
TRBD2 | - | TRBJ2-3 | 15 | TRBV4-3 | TGCGCCAGCAGCCATTTTGCGGGAGAGTTAGATACGCAGTATTTT | CASSHFAGELDTQYF
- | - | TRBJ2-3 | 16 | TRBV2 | TGTGCCAGCAGTGTCATGGACGCCGGGGACACAGATACGCAGTATTTT | CASSVMDAGDTDTQYF
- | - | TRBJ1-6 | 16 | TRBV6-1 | TGTGCCAGCAGTGGGCGGACAGAGTCCTATAATTCACCCCTCCACTTT | CASSGRTESYNSPLHF
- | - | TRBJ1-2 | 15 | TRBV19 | TGTGCCAGTAGTATATCGATAGGGGGAATCTATGGCTACACCTTC | CASSISIGGIYGYTF
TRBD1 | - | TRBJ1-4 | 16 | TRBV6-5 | TGTGCCAGCAGTTACACCCCCGGGACAGGGAATGAAAAACTGTTTTTT | CASSYTPGTGNEKLFF
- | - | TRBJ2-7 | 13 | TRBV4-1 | TGCGCCAGCAGCCAAGGGGTTACCTACGAGCAGTACTTC | CASSQGVTYEQYF
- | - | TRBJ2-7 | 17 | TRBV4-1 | TGCGCCAGCAGCCCCATCCCCACGACGGTAAGCTCCTACGAGCAGTACTTC | CASSPIPTTVSSYEQYF
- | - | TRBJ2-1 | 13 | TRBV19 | TGTGCCAGTAGTTTGGTCCGGGGGTATGAGCAGTTCTTC | CASSLVRGYEQFF
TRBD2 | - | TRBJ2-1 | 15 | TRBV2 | TGTGCCAGCAGGCCTACTAGCGGGAGGTTTGATGAGCAGTTCTTC | CASRPTSGRFDEQFF
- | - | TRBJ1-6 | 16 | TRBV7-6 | TGTGCCAGCAGCCAAACCCTGGGACTGACAAATTCACCCCTCCACTTT | CASSQTLGLTNSPLHF
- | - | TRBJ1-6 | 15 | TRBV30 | TGTGCCTGGCCTATTGGGGGGGGAGATAATTCACCCCTCCACTTT | CAWPIGGGDNSPLHF
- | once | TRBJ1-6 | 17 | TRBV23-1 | TGCGCCAGCAGTCAATCGGGGCGGACCCCATATAATTCACCCCTCCACTTT | CASSQSGRTPYNSPLHF
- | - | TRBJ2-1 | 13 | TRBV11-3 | TGTGCCAGCAGCTCTTGGGGAGATCATGAGCAGTTCTTC | CASSSWGDHEQFF
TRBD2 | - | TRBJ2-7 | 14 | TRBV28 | TGTGCCAGCAGTTTTTTCGGGGGGGAATACGAGCAGTACTTC | CASSFFGGEYEQYF
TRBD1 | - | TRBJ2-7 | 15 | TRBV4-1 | TGCGCCAGCAGCCCTCGACAGGGGCCTTTCTACGAGCAGTACTTC | CASSPRQGPFYEQYF
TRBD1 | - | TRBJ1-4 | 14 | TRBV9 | TGTGCCAGCAGCGTAGATGGGACAGTCGAAAAACTGTTTTTT | CASSVDGTVEKLFF
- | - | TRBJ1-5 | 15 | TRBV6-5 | TGTGCCAGCGCCGAGCGTCCGTTTTACAATCAGCCCCAGCATTTT | CASAERPFYNQPQHF
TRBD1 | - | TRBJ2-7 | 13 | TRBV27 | TGTGCCAGCAGTAGGACAGGGTCCAACGAGCAGTACTTC | CASSRTGSNEQYF
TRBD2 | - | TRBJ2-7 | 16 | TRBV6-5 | TGTGCCAGCAGTTACTCAGGCCTAGCGGGATACGACGAGCAGTACTTC | CASSYSGLAGYDEQYF
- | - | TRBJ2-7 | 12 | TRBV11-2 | TGTGCCAGCAGCTTAGATCGATACGAGCAGTACTTC | CASSLDRYEQYF
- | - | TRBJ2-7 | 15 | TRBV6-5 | TGTGCCAGCAGTTACTCGACCGCAGACCCCTGGGAGCAGTACTTC | CASSYSTADPWEQYF
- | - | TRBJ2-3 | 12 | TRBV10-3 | TGTGCCATCTCAGAGGGGGTGGATACGCAGTATTTT | CAISEGVDTQYF
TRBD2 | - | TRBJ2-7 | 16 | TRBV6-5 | TGTGCCAGCAGTTACGGACGCGGGGGGATTTCCTACGAGCAGTACTTC | CASSYGRGGISYEQYF
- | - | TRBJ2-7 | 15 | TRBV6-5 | TGTGCCAGCAGTTACTCGCAGGGTCCGGCCTACGAGCAGTACTTC | CASSYSQGPAYEQYF
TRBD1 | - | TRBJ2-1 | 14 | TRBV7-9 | TGTGCCATCCACCGGGACAGCTCCTACAATGAGCAGTTCTTC | CAIHRDSSYNEQFF
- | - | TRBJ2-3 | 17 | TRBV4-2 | TGTGCCAGCAGTCCAAGACGAACCCAGATAGGACCAGATACGCAGTATTTT | CASSPRRTQIGPDTQYF
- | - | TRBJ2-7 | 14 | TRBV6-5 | TGTGCCAGCAGTTACTCGGGGCAGACTTACGAGCAGTACTTC | CASSYSGQTYEQYF
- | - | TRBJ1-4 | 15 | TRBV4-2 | TGTGCCAGCAGCCCACCAATATCAACTAATGAAAAACTGTTTTTT | CASSPPISTNEKLFF
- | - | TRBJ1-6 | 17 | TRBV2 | TGTGCCAGCAGACTGAGCGGGGGGCTCCTCGGTAATTCACCCCTCCACTTT | CASRLSGGLLGNSPLHF
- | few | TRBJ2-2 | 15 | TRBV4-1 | TGCGCCAGCAGCCCGATGCAGGGGAACACCGGGGAGCTGTTTTTT | CASSPMQGNTGELFF
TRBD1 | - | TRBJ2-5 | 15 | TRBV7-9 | TGTGCCAGCAGCACCCAGACAGGGGGACAAGAGACCCAGTACTTC | CASSTQTGGQETQYF
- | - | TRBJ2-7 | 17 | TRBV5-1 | TGCGCCAGCAGCAATCACAGACAGTTACAAATGAATTACGAGCAGTACTTC | CASSNHRQLQMNYEQYF
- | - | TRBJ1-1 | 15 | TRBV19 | TGTGCCAGTAGTCCCGACACACCATTGAACACTGAAGCTTTCTTT | CASSPDTPLNTEAFF
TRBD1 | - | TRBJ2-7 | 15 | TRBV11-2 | TGTGCCAGCAGCACGAGGACAGGTGATATCTACGAGCAGTACTTC | CASSTRTGDIYEQYF